The 4 T cell receptor beta chains below all came from one sample that was sequenced in a study of CD8 T cells in ankylosing spondylitis. TCRdb used MiXCR to reprocess the 5' RACE reads, holding one entry per CDR3 protein. Of some 270,000 distinct CDR3 sequences listed, about 20% were seen once; the top ten hold around 30%. The sample was blood, either unsorted or a sorted T cell fraction (not recorded which). The source of these receptors is a male donor with ankylosing spondylitis or in good health (not recorded which).

The chain carries TRBV6-1 and TRBJ1-3; tentatively, D is TRBD1 (5 bases). Germline V gives CDR1 MNHNS, CDR2 SASEGT. This CDR3 has 15 residues. The V end lost 2 bases, the J end lost 2 bases, and 10 bases lay between the germline ends. Here the CDR3 DNA reads TGTGCCAGCAGTGAATCGGGACTGGCTGGAAACACCATATATTTT. Amino acids: CASSESGLAGNTIYF.

V is TRBV7-9 and J is TRBJ2-1; 10 nucleotides align to TRBD2. From germline, CDR1 is SEHNR and CDR2 FQNEAQ (reference sequence). This CDR3 has 17 amino acids. Germline trimming cut 5 bases from V and 3 bases from J; bases unmatched to any gene: 10. CDR3 protein: CASSQPAGGIYYNEQFF. CDR3 nucleotide sequence: TGTGCCAGCAGCCAGCCAGCGGGAGGGATTTACTACAATGAGCAGTTCTTC.

This clonotype was detected ten times or more. V is TRBV15 and J is TRBJ2-3; no clear D gene. V dropped 3 bases and J dropped 8 bases, with 12 bases sitting between them. CDR1 LNHNV and CDR2 YYDKDF come from the germline V gene (reference sequence). The CDR3 is 13 residues long. The CDR3 nucleotides read TGTGCCACCAGCAGTGATAGAGTAGCTACGCAGTATTTT. It codes for CATSSDRVATQYF.

CDR3 region: CASSQDGGGGDEQFF. In DNA form, the CDR3 reads TGTGCCAGCAGCCAAGATGGGGGGGGTGGGGATGAGCAGTTCTTC. The chain uses TRBV11-2 and TRBJ2-1; 7 bases are a match to TRBD2. CDR3 length: 15 amino acids. The germline V gene encodes CDR1 SGHAT and CDR2 FQNNGV. The J segment lost 8 bases and the V segment lost 5 bases, leaving 12 bases of the junction unmatched. Using reference TRBV11-2 and TRBJ2-1 for the parts outside the CDR3, the full variable domain is EAGVAQSPRYKIIEKRQSVAFWCNPISGHATLYWYQQILGQGPKLLIQFQNNGVVDDSQLPKDRFSAERLKGVDSTLKIQPAKLEDSAVYLCASSQDGGGGDEQFFGPGTRLTVL.